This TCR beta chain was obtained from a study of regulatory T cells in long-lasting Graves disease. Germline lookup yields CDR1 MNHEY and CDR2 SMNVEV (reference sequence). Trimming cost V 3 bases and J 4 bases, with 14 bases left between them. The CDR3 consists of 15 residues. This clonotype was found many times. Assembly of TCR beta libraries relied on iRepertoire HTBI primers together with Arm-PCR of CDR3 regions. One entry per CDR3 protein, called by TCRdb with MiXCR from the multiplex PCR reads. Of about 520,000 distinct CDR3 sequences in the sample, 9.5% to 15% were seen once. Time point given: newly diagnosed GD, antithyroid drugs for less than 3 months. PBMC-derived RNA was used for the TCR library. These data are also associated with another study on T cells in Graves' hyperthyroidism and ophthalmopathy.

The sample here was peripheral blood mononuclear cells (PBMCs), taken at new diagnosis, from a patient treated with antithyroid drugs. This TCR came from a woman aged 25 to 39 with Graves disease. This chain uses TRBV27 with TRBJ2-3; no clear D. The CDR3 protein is CASSFSERLPDTQYF. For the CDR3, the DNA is TGTGCCAGCAGTTTTTCGGAAAGGCTTCCAGATACGCAGTATTTT.